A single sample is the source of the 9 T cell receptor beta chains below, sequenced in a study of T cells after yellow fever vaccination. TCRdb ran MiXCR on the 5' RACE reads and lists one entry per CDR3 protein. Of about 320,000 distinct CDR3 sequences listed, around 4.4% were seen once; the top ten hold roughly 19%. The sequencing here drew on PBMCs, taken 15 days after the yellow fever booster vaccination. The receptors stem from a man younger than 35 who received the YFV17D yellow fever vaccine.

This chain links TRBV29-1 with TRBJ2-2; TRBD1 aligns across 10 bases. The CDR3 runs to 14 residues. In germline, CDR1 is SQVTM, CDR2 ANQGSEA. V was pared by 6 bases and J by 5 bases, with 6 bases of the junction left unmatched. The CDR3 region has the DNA TGCAGCGTAATACCGGACAGGGGGACCGGGGAGCTGTTTTTT. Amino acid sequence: CSVIPDRGTGELFF.

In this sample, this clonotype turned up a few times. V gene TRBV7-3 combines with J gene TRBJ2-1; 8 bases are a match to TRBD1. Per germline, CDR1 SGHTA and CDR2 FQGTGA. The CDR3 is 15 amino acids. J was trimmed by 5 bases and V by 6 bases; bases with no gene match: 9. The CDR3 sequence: CASRNPDRVDNEQFF. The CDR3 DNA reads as TGTGCCAGCAGGAACCCGGACAGGGTGGACAATGAGCAGTTCTTC. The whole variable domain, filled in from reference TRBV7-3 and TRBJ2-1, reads GAGVSQTPSNKVTEKGKYVELRCDPISGHTALYWYRQSLGQGPEFLIYFQGTGAADDSGLPNDRFFAVRPEGSVSTLKIQRTERGDSAVYLCASRNPDRVDNEQFFGPGTRLTVL.

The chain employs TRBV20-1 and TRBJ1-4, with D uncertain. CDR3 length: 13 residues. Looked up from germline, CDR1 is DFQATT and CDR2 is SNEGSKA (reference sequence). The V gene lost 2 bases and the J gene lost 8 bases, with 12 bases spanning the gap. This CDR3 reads CSARPQEREKLFF. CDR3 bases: TGCAGTGCTAGACCGCAGGAGCGAGAAAAACTGTTTTTT.

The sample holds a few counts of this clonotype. The CDR3 DNA is TGCGCCAGCAGCCCAGTCCGGACCTGGAACACCGGGGAGCTGTTTTTT. Its translation is CASSPVRTWNTGELFF. The chain links TRBV5-1 to TRBJ2-2; D call uncertain. Germline CDR1 SGHRS, CDR2 YFSETQ. The V gene lost 4 bases and the J gene lost 1 base, with 14 bases spanning the gap. The length of the CDR3 is 16 residues.

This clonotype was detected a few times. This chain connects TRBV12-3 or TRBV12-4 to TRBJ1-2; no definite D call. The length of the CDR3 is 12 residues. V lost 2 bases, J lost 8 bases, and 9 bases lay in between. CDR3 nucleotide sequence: TGTGCCAGCAGTTTATCGCGTGGAGGCTACACCTTC. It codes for CASSLSRGGYTF.

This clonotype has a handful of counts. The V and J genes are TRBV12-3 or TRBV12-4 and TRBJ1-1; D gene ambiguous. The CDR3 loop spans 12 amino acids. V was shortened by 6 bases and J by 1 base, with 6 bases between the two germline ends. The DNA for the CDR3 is TGTGCCAGCAGCCATCCGAACACTGAAGCTTTCTTT. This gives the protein CASSHPNTEAFF.

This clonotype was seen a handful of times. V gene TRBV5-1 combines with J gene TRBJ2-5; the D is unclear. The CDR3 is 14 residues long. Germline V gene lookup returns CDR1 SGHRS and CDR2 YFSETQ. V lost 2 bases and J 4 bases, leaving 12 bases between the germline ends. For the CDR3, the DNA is TGCGCCAGCAGCTTCGGGTCCGGGCGAGAGACCCAGTACTTC. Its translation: CASSFGSGRETQYF.

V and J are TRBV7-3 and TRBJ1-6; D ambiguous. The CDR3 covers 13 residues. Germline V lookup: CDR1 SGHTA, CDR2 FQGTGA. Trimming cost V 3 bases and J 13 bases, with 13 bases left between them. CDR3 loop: CASSFNLVNPLHF. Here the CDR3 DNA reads TGTGCCAGCAGCTTTAATTTAGTCAATCCCCTCCACTTT.

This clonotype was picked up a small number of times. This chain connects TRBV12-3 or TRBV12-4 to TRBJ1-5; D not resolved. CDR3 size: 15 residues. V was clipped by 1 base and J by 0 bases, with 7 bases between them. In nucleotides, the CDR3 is TGTGCCAGCAGTTTAGTTTATGATAGCAATCAGCCCCAGCATTTT. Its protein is CASSLVYDSNQPQHF.